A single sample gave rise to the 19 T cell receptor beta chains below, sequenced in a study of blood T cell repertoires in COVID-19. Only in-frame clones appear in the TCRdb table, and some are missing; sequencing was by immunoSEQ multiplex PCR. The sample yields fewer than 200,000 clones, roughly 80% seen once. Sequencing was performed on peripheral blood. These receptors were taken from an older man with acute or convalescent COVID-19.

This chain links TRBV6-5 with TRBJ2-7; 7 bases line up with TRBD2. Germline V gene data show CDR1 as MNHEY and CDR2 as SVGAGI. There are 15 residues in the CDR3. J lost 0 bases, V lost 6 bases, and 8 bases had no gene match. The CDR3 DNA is TGTGCCAGCAGCGGGCGGGAGTCGGGCTCCTACGAGCAGTACTTC. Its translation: CASSGRESGSYEQYF.

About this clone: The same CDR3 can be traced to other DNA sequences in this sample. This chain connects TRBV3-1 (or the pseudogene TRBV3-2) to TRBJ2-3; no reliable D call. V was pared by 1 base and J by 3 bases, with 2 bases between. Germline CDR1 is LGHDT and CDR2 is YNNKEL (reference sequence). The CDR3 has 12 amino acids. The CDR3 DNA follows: TGTGCCAGCAGCCAAGCAACAGATACGCAGTATTTT. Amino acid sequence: CASSQATDTQYF.

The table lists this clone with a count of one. The CDR3 coding sequence is TGTGCCAGCAGCACTGGAGGTGGTCAAGAGACCCAGTACTTC. It yields the protein CASSTGGGQETQYF. The chain carries TRBV5-4 and TRBJ2-5; tentatively, D is TRBD2 (5 bases). V dropped 4 bases and J dropped 2 bases, with 12 bases sitting between them. The CDR3 extends over 14 amino acids. Germline V gives CDR1 SGHNT, CDR2 YYREEE (reference sequence).

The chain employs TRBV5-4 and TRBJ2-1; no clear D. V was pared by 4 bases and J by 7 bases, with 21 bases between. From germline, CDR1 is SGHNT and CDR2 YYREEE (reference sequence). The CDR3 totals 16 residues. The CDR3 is CASSLTKASRRNEQFF. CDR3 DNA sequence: TGTGCCAGCAGCCTAACGAAAGCATCACGCCGGAATGAGCAGTTCTTC.

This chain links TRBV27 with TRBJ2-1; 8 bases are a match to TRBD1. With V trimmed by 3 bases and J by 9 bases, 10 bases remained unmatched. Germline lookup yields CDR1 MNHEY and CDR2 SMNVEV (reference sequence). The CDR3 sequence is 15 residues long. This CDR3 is CASSLTGVASGEQFF. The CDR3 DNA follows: TGTGCCAGCAGTTTGACAGGGGTGGCATCAGGTGAGCAGTTCTTC.

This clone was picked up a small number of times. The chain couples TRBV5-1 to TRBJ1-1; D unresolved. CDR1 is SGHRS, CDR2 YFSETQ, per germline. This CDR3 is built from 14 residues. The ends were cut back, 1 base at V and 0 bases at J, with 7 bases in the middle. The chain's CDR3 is CASSLNSMNTEAFF. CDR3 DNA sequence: TGCGCCAGCAGCTTGAATAGCATGAACACTGAAGCTTTCTTT.

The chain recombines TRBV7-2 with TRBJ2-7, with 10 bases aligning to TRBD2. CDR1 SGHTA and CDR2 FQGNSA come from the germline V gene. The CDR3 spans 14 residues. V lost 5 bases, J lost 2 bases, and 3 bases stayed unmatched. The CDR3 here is CASSLGLATYEQYF. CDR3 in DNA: TGTGCCAGCAGCCTGGGACTAGCGACCTACGAGCAGTACTTC.

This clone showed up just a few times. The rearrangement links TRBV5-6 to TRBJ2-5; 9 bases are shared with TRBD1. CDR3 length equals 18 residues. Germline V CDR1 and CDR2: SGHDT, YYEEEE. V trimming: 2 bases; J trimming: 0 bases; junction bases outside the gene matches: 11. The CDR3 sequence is CASSFSKDRGINQETQYF. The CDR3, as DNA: TGTGCCAGCAGCTTTTCCAAAGACAGGGGGATCAACCAAGAGACCCAGTACTTC.

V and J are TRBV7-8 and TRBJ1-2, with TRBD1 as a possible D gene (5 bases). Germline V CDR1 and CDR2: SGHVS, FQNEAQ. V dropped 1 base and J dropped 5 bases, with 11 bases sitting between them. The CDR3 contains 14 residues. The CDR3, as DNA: TGTGCCAGCAGCTTAGGTCACAAGGGGTATGGCTACACCTTC. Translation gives CASSLGHKGYGYTF.

The CDR3 here is CASSYTGTASNQPQHF. CDR3 DNA sequence: TGTGCCAGCAGTTACACCGGGACAGCTAGCAATCAGCCCCAGCATTTT. This rearrangement joins TRBV27 to TRBJ1-5; 7 bases map to TRBD1. After removal of 4 bases from V and 0 bases from J, the junction contained 6 bases not matched to a gene. The germline V gene has CDR1 MNHEY and CDR2 SMNVEV (reference sequence). The CDR3 sequence is 16 residues long.

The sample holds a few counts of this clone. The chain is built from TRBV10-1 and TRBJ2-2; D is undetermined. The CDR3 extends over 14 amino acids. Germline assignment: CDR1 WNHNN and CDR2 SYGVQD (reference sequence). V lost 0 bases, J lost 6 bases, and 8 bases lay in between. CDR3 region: CASSESSVPGELFF. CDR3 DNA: TGCGCCAGCAGTGAGTCATCAGTTCCCGGGGAGCTGTTTTTT.

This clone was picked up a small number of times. Here the CDR3 reads CASSYWPGQGLNEQYF. Here the CDR3 DNA reads TGTGCCAGCAGTTACTGGCCGGGACAGGGACTCAACGAGCAGTACTTC. The chain carries TRBV6-5 and TRBJ2-7; TRBD1 aligns across 9 bases. The V gene end was trimmed by 1 base and the J gene end by 5 bases; junction bases not matched to a gene: 9. The CDR3 has 16 residues. Germline V gene sequence: CDR1 MNHEY, CDR2 SVGAGI.

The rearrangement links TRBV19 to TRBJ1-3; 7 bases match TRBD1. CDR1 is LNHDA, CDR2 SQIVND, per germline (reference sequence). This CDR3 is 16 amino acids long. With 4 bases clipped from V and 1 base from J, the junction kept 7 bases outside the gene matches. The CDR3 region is CASSTALGQSGNTIYF. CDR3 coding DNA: TGTGCCAGTAGTACCGCCCTGGGACAGTCTGGAAACACCATATATTTT.

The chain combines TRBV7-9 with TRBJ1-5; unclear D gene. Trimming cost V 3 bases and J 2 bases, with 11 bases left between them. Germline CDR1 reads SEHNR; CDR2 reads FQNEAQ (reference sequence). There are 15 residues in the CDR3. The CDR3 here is CASSFSLGGNQPQHF. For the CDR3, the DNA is TGTGCCAGCAGCTTCAGCCTCGGGGGCAATCAGCCCCAGCATTTT.

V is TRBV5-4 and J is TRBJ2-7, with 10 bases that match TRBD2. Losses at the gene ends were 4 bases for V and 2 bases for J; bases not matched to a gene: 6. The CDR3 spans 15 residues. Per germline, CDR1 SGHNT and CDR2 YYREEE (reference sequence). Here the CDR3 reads CASSTAGTSAYEQYF. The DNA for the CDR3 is TGTGCCAGCAGCACCGCCGGGACTAGCGCCTACGAGCAGTACTTC.

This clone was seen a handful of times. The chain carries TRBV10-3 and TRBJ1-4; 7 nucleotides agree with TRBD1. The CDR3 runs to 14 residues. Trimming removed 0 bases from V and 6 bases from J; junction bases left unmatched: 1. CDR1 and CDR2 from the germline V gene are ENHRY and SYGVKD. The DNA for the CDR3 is TGTGCCATCAGTGAGTCGCAGGGGGATGAAAAACTGTTTTTT. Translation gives CAISESQGDEKLFF.

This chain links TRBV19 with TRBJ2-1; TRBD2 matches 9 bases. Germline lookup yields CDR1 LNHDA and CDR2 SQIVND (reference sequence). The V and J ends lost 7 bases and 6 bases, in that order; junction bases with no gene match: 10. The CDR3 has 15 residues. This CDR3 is CASMVGLAGINEQFF. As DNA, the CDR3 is TGTGCCAGTATGGTTGGGCTAGCGGGAATCAATGAGCAGTTCTTC.

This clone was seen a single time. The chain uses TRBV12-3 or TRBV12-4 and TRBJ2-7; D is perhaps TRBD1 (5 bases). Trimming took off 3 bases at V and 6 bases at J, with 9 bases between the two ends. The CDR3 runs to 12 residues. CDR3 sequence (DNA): TGTGCCAGCAGTTTCTCCAGGGCCGAGCAGTACTTC. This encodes CASSFSRAEQYF.

The CDR3 spells CASSTGQGANYGYTF. The CDR3 DNA follows: TGTGCCAGCAGTACGGGACAGGGGGCTAACTATGGCTACACCTTC. J is TRBJ1-2 and V is TRBV6-5; 11 bases align to TRBD1. The ends lost 5 bases at V and 0 bases at J; junction bases unmatched: 2. Germline CDR1 is MNHEY and CDR2 is SVGAGI. This CDR3 is 15 amino acids long.